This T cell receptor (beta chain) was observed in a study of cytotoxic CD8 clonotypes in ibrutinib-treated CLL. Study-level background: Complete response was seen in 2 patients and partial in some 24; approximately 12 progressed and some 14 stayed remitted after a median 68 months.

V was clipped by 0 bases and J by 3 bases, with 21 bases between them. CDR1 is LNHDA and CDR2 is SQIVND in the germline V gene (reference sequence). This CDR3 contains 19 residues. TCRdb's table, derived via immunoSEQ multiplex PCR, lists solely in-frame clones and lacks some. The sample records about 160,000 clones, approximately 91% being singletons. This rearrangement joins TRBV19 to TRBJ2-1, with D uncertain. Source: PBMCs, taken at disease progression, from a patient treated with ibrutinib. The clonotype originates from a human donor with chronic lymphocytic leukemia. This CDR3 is CASSIDHVVASSVYNEQFF. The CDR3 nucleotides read TGTGCCAGTAGTATAGATCATGTGGTCGCCAGTTCCGTCTACAATGAGCAGTTCTTC.